This entry concerns a single T cell receptor (beta chain). Its antigen remains unidentified. This entry belongs to a study of shared clonotypes between healthy human individuals. Whole-study results and caveats: Non-shared clonotypes showed lower generation probabilities than clonotypes common to all four donors. Researchers sampled only blood; tissue repertoires likely differ. It was expected that sequencing depth would affect clonotype sharing among donors.

Trimming took 5 bases from V and 6 from J, leaving 17 bases between them. This CDR3 is 15 amino acids long. Germline values: CDR1 SEHNR, CDR2 FQNEAQ (reference sequence). CD4+ cells underwent separation, giving CD45RA+ naive and CD45RA-negative memory subsets. Sequenced by immunoSEQ multiplex PCR; TCRdb stores in-frame clones only, minus some. The top ten clones hold around 0.47% of a sample with around 1.6 million clones, 95% to 99% of them seen once. This receptor was obtained from a man aged 30 to 45 in good health. Sequencing used naive CD4+ T cells sorted from blood. Subset defined: CD45RA+ positively selected. The chain links TRBV7-9 to TRBJ2-1; D possibly matches TRBD1 or TRBD2 (5 bases each). This CDR3 is CASSPNRDRRNEQFF. The CDR3 DNA reads TGTGCCAGCAGCCCCAACCGGGACCGGCGCAATGAGCAGTTCTTC.